The source of this T cell receptor (beta chain) is a study of blood T cell repertoires in COVID-19. The authors' processing: Reference gene primer amplification gave estimated nucleated cell counts. Only in-frame clones appear in the TCRdb table, and some are missing; sequencing was by immunoSEQ multiplex PCR. V, J and clone size derive from that table, while D and trimming were established from the DNA sequence. The repertoire holds 150,000 or so clones, with less than 90% as singletons. Germline loops: CDR1 SGHTA, CDR2 FQGNSA. V was trimmed by 0 bases and J by 1 base, leaving 11 bases between them. CDR3 length: 16 residues.

Sequencing input: PBMCs or T cells enriched from blood (not recorded which). The sequence derives from a woman aged 50 to 60 who had recovered from COVID-19. The genes are TRBV7-2 and TRBJ2-3; weak D call: TRBD2 (5 bases). DNA of the CDR3: TGTGCCAGCAGCTTAGCAACTGGACTCGGCACAGATACGCAGTATTTT. Protein: CASSLATGLGTDTQYF.